This TCR beta chain stems from a study of blood T cell repertoires in COVID-19. Study overall: The analysed material was cDNA or gDNA that came from T cells, B-cell-depleted T cells, or PBMCs.

The CDR3 runs to 17 residues. Germline loops: CDR1 MGHRA, CDR2 YSYEKL. The germline V and J ends were trimmed by 1 base and 0 bases, with 10 bases remaining between them. Residents of 24 US areas, aged about 18 to 89 years, made up the participants. Assignment of participants to cohorts was predicated upon participant-reported clinical history. Profiled with immunoSEQ multiplex PCR; TCRdb holds only in-frame clones, not every one. The table records around 310,000 clones, under 90% of them present only once. This chain links TRBV4-1 with TRBJ2-6; D remains ambiguous. The source of this sequence is a woman in her twenties or thirties who had recovered from COVID-19. The sequenced sample consisted of PBMCs or T cells enriched from blood (not recorded which). CDR3 sequence reads: CASSQGWPDSGANVLTF. As DNA, the CDR3 is TGCGCCAGCAGCCAAGGGTGGCCTGACTCTGGGGCCAACGTCCTGACTTTC.